This passage covers 22 T cell receptor beta chains from one sample sequenced in a study of cytomegalovirus exposure and HLA in healthy donors. Both 60 Vbeta primers and 13 Jbeta primers went into the PCR. The protocol was immunoSEQ multiplex PCR, while the TCRdb copy is restricted to in-frame clones and leaves out a portion. The sample has approximately 70,000 clones, about 70% seen once; the top ten hold around 9.7%. Sequenced input: PBMCs. These receptors were collected from a woman in her 50s in good health and CMV-seropositive.

The rearrangement joins TRBV27 to TRBJ2-1, with 10 bases lining up with TRBD1. CDR3 size: 15 residues. V lost 5 bases, J lost 7 bases, and 8 bases stayed unmatched. Germline CDR1 is MNHEY and CDR2 is SMNVEV (reference sequence). The CDR3 bases are TGTGCCAGCAGTCAGACGGGACAGGGGAAGAATGAGCAGTTCTTC. Translation: CASSQTGQGKNEQFF.

This clone was counted between two and nine times. The CDR3, as DNA: TGTGCCAGCAGCCGGGCCGGGACTAGCGGGGGAAGCACAGATACGCAGTATTTT. This codes for CASSRAGTSGGSTDTQYF. The rearrangement links TRBV5-4 to TRBJ2-3, with 14 bases aligning to TRBD2. Germline loops: CDR1 SGHNT, CDR2 YYREEE (reference sequence). Trimming took 4 bases from V and 0 from J; bases not matched to a gene: 7. This CDR3 spans 18 amino acids.

V gene TRBV5-4 combines with J gene TRBJ2-7; the match to TRBD2 covers 7 bases. V shed 0 bases and J 4 bases; nucleotides not matched to a gene: 7. Germline V CDR1 and CDR2: SGHNT, YYREEE (reference sequence). The CDR3 runs 15 residues. CDR3 coding DNA: TGTGCCAGCAGCTTGGCTGGCGGGAGTCGATACGAGCAGTACTTC. Translated: CASSLAGGSRYEQYF.

J is TRBJ2-2 and V is TRBV7-4; tentatively, D is TRBD2 (6 bases). V was pared by 1 base and J by 1 base, with 10 bases between. The CDR3 totals 16 residues. Germline assignment: CDR1 SGHVT and CDR2 SQSDAQ. The CDR3 is CASSLEGSGNTGELFF. The CDR3 region has the DNA TGTGCCAGCAGCTTAGAGGGTAGCGGGAACACCGGGGAGCTGTTTTTT.

The V gene is TRBV6-1, the J gene TRBJ2-7; D not resolved. CDR1 and CDR2 (germline): MNHNS, SASEGT. Trimming cost V 2 bases and J 2 bases, with 10 bases left between them. The CDR3 runs to 14 residues. DNA for the CDR3: TGTGCCAGCAGTGAAAGTTTCCAGGCCTACGAGCAGTACTTC. Translating gives CASSESFQAYEQYF.

In this sample, this clone turned up a few times. This sequence joins TRBV15 and TRBJ2-1, with 8 bases matching TRBD2. Germline loops: CDR1 LNHNV, CDR2 YYDKDF (reference sequence). V lost 8 bases to trimming and J lost 10 bases; unmatched junction nucleotides: 16. The CDR3 loop spans 15 amino acids. This CDR3 is CATRLVAGTLEEQFF. The CDR3 DNA sequence: TGTGCCACCCGACTGGTAGCGGGGACCCTAGAAGAGCAGTTCTTC.

The chain couples TRBV25-1 to TRBJ1-4; D perhaps matches TRBD1 (6 bases). The CDR3 sequence is 13 residues long. V was shortened by 6 bases and J by 8 bases, with 13 bases between the two germline ends. Germline CDR1 reads MGHDK; CDR2 reads SYGVNS. DNA for the CDR3: TGTGCCAGCAGCCGGATTACAGGGGAAAAACTGTTTTTT. It yields the protein CASSRITGEKLFF.

The chain links TRBV7-6 to TRBJ1-2, with D perhaps TRBD1 (6 bases). Trimming took 1 base from V and 4 from J, leaving 25 bases between them. Germline V gene lookup returns CDR1 SGHVS and CDR2 FNYEAQ. This CDR3 has 19 amino acids. The CDR3 sequence is CASSLGSRGRNGPIYGYTF. CDR3 DNA sequence: TGTGCCAGCAGCTTAGGCTCCAGGGGAAGGAACGGGCCAATCTATGGCTACACCTTC.

CDR3 in DNA: TGTGCCAGCGGGACAGGGGCACCGGGCGAGCAGTACTTC. Protein: CASGTGAPGEQYF. The J gene is TRBJ2-7, the V gene TRBV2; 10 nucleotides line up with TRBD1. This CDR3 contains 13 residues. V shed 8 bases, J shed 6 bases, and the junction held 7 bases outside the gene matches. CDR1 and CDR2 (germline): SNHLY, FYNNEI.

This clone was seen only a few times. This chain connects TRBV5-1 to TRBJ2-3; 7 bases align to TRBD2. Germline CDR1 and CDR2: SGHRS and YFSETQ. V shed 0 bases, J shed 1 base, and the junction held 5 bases outside the gene matches. The CDR3 length is 16 residues. CDR3 region: CASSLAGRGGTDTQYF. CDR3 DNA sequence: TGCGCCAGCAGCTTGGCCGGACGGGGGGGCACAGATACGCAGTATTTT.

V is TRBV6-1 and J is TRBJ1-1, with TRBD1 identical over 7 bases. CDR1 and CDR2 from the germline V gene are MNHNS and SASEGT. Trimming at V came to 1 base and at J to 5 bases, leaving 4 bases not matched to a gene. This CDR3 spans 14 amino acids. The CDR3: CASSEEGAATEAFF. CDR3 nucleotides: TGTGCCAGCAGTGAAGAGGGGGCGGCTACTGAAGCTTTCTTT.

This chain uses TRBV4-1 with TRBJ2-1, with 11 bases aligning to TRBD2. V dropped 2 bases and J dropped 3; count of bases not matched to a gene: 9. Germline values: CDR1 MGHRA, CDR2 YSYEKL. The CDR3 has 18 residues. The CDR3 here is CASSQTVAGGLIYNEQFF. CDR3 nucleotides: TGCGCCAGCAGCCAAACTGTAGCGGGGGGGCTCATCTACAATGAGCAGTTCTTC.

This clone was counted between two and nine times. The gene calls are TRBV6-1 and TRBJ1-5, with 10 bases that match TRBD1. The junction had 6 bases not matched to a gene; V was cut back by 6 bases and J by 7 bases. Germline loops: CDR1 MNHNS, CDR2 SASEGT. The CDR3 totals 14 residues. The CDR3 nucleotides read TGTGCCAGCAGACCCGGGACAGGGGTCCAGCCCCAGCATTTT. It encodes CASRPGTGVQPQHF.

J is TRBJ2-1 and V is TRBV30, with D unclear. The germline V and J ends were trimmed by 2 bases and 5 bases, with 10 bases remaining between them. Germline assignment: CDR1 GTSNPN and CDR2 SVGIG (reference sequence). The length of the CDR3 is 13 residues. CDR3 loop: CAWSHLGDNEQFF. As DNA, the CDR3 is TGTGCCTGGAGTCACCTAGGAGACAATGAGCAGTTCTTC.

The table lists this clone with a count of one. The V and J genes are TRBV6-1 and TRBJ2-5, with a tentative D call TRBD1 (7 bases). This CDR3 contains 15 residues. The germline V gene encodes CDR1 MNHNS and CDR2 SASEGT. Trimming shortened V by 4 bases and J by 5 bases, and 17 bases separated the two germline ends. CDR3 nucleotides: TGTGCCAGCAGTGCTGAAGAGGAGGGGGCGGAGACCCAGTACTTC. Translation: CASSAEEEGAETQYF.

The rearrangement uses TRBV25-1 and TRBJ2-1; 7 bases are shared with TRBD1. CDR3 length: 15 residues. J lost 0 bases, V lost 5 bases, and 4 bases had no gene match. From germline, CDR1 is MGHDK and CDR2 SYGVNS. The CDR3: CASSRPGGSYNEQFF. The CDR3 nucleotides are TGTGCCAGCAGTAGACCAGGGGGCTCCTACAATGAGCAGTTCTTC.

The V call is TRBV28, the J call TRBJ2-7, with a weak D call TRBD2 (5 bases). V was pared by 1 base and J by 2 bases, with 12 bases between. Germline V gene data show CDR1 as MDHEN and CDR2 as SYDVKM. The CDR3 totals 15 residues. CDR3 amino acids: CASSLSAGTTYEQYF. The CDR3 nucleotides read TGTGCCAGCAGTTTATCTGCGGGCACGACCTACGAGCAGTACTTC.

The chain couples TRBV6-5 to TRBJ1-2, with D possibly being TRBD1 (6 bases). Deletions cut 6 bases from V and 6 bases from J, with 20 bases between. Germline V gene sequence: CDR1 MNHEY, CDR2 SVGAGI. This CDR3 has 15 amino acids. The CDR3: CASRTPHSGGDGYTF. In DNA form, the CDR3 reads TGTGCCAGCAGAACACCCCACTCGGGGGGCGATGGCTACACCTTC.

The genes are TRBV9 and TRBJ2-6; 13 bases are a match to TRBD2. Germline V gene sequence: CDR1 SGDLS, CDR2 YYNGEE. The CDR3 consists of 20 residues. V shed 0 bases and J 4 bases; nucleotides not matched to a gene: 10. CDR3 amino acids: CASSVGSTSGGVWGANVLTF. Written as DNA, the CDR3 is TGTGCCAGCAGCGTAGGGAGTACTAGCGGGGGGGTGTGGGGGGCCAACGTCCTGACTTTC.

This chain connects TRBV28 to TRBJ2-6; 8 bases align to TRBD1. The CDR3 totals 18 residues. J lost 0 bases, V lost 4 bases, and 8 bases had no gene match. The germline V gene has CDR1 MDHEN and CDR2 SYDVKM. The CDR3 DNA sequence: TGTGCCAGCAGTTCACCGGGACAGGTGAGCTCTGGGGCCAACGTCCTGACTTTC. Amino acids: CASSSPGQVSSGANVLTF.

This clone was seen a single time. This chain joins TRBV29-1 and TRBJ1-2; TRBD1 matches 7 bases. Trimming removed 0 bases from V and 2 bases from J; junction bases left unmatched: 6. Germline values: CDR1 SQVTM, CDR2 ANQGSEA. This CDR3 is 15 amino acids long. Here the CDR3 DNA reads TGCAGCGTTGAAGATCGGGGCAGGGGGAACTATGGCTACACCTTC. The encoded protein is CSVEDRGRGNYGYTF.

The chain employs TRBV6-6 and TRBJ2-1; TRBD1 matches at 7 bases. V lost 7 bases and J lost 5; bases outside the gene matches: 8. This CDR3 has 14 amino acids. Germline loops: CDR1 MNHNY, CDR2 SVGAGI (reference sequence). CDR3 DNA sequence: TGTGCCAGCACACCCGGGACAGAGAACAATGAGCAGTTCTTC. This sequence encodes CASTPGTENNEQFF.